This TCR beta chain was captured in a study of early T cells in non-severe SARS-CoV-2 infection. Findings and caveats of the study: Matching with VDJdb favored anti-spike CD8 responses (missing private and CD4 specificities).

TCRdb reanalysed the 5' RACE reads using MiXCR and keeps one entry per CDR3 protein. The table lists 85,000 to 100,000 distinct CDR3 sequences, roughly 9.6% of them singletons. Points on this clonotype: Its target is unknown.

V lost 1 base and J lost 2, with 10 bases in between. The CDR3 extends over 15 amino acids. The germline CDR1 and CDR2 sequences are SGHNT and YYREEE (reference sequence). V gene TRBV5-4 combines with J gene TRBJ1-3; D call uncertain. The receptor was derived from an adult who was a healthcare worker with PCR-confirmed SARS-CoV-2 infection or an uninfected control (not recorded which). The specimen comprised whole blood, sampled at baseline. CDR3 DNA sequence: TGTGCCAGCAGCTTGTGGGCAGCACCTGGAAACACCATATATTTT. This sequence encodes CASSLWAAPGNTIYF.